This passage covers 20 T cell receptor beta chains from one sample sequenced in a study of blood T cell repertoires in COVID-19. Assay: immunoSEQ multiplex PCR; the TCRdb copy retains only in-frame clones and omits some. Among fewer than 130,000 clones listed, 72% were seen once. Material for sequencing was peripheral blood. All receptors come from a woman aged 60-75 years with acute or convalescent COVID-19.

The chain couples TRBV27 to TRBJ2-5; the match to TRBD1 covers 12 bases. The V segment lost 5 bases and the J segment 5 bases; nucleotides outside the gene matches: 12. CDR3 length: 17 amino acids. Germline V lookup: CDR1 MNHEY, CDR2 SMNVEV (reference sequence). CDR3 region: CASSHTRDRGRTETQYF. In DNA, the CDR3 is TGTGCCAGCAGTCACACCCGGGACAGGGGGCGAACCGAGACCCAGTACTTC.

The CDR3 here is CASSPDSDQPQHF. DNA for the CDR3: TGTGCCAGCAGCCCAGACAGCGATCAGCCCCAGCATTTT. The chain has TRBV7-8 and TRBJ1-5; weak D call: TRBD1 (5 bases). This CDR3 comprises 13 residues. CDR1 is SGHVS, CDR2 FQNEAQ, per germline. V was trimmed by 5 bases and J by 5 bases, leaving 10 bases between them.

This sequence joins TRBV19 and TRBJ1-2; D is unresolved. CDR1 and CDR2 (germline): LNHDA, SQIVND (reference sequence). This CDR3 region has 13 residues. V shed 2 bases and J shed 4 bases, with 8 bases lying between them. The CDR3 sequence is CASSIRGPYGYTF. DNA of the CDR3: TGTGCCAGTAGTATAAGAGGTCCCTATGGCTACACCTTC.

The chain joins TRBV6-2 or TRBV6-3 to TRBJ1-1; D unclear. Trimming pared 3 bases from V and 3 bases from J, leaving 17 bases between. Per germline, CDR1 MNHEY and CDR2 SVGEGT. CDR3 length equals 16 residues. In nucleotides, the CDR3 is TGTGCCAGCAGTTATAATATGGCGACACGTCACACTGAAGCTTTCTTT. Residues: CASSYNMATRHTEAFF.

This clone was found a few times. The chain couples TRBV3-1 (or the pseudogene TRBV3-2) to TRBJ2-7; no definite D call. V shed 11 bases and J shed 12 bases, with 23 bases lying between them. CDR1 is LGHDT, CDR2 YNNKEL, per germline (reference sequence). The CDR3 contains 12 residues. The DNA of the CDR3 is TGTGCCGGAGCACCTCCCCCAAACCGAGGGTACTTC. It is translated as CAGAPPPNRGYF.

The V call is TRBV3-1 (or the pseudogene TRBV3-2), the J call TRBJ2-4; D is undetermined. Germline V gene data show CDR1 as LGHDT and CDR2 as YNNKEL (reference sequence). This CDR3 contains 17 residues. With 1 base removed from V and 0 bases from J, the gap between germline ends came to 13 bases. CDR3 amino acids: CASSQGGRTLAKNIQYF. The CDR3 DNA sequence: TGTGCCAGCAGCCAAGGTGGCCGCACCCTAGCCAAAAACATTCAGTACTTC.

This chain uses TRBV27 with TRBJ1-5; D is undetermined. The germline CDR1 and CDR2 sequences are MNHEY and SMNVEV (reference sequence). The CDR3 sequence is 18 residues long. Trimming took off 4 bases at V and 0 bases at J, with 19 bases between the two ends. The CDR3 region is CASSYAGGHMYSNQPQHF. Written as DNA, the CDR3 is TGTGCCAGCAGTTATGCCGGAGGGCATATGTATAGCAATCAGCCCCAGCATTTT.

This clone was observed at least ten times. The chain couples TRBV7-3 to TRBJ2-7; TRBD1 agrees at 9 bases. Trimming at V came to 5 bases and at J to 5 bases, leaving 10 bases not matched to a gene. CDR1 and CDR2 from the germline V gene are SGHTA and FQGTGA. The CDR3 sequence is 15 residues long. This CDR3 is CASSPGTGKEHEQYF. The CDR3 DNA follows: TGTGCCAGCAGCCCGGGGACAGGGAAAGAGCACGAGCAGTACTTC.

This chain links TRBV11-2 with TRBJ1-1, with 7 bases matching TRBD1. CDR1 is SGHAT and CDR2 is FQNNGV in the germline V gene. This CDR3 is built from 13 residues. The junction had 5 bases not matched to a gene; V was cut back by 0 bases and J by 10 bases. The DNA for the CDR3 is TGTGCCAGCAGCTTAGAGAGGGGGCGCACAGCTTTCTTT. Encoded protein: CASSLERGRTAFF.

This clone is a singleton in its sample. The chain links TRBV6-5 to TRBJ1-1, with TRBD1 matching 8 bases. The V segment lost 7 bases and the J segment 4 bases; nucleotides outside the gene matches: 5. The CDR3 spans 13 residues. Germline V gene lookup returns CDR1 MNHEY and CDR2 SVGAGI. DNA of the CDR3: TGTGCCAGCACTTTGGACAGGGTCACTGAAGCTTTCTTT. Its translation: CASTLDRVTEAFF.

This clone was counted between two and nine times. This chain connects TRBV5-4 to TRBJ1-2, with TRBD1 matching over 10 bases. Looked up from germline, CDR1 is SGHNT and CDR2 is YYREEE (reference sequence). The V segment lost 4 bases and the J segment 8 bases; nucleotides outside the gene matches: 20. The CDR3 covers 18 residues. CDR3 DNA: TGTGCCAGCAGCGTATCCGGGACAGGGGCCTACTCTCTAGGGGGCTACACCTTC. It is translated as CASSVSGTGAYSLGGYTF. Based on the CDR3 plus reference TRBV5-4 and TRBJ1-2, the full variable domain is ETGVTQSPTHLIKTRGQQVTLRCSSQSGHNTVSWYQQALGQGPQFIFQYYREEENGRGNFPPRFSGLQFPNYSSELNVNALELDDSALYLCASSVSGTGAYSLGGYTFGSGTRLTVV.

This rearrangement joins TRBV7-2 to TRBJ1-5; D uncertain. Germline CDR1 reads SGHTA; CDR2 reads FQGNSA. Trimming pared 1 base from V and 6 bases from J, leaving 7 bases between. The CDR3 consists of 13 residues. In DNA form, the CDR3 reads TGTGCCAGCAGCTTAGGGCCGGGTCAGCCCCAGCATTTT. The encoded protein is CASSLGPGQPQHF.

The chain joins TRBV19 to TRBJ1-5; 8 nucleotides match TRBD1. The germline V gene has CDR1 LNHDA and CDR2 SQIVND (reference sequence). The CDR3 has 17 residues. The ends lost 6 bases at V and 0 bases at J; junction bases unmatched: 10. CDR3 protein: CASRSGTGRYSNQPQHF. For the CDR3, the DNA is TGTGCCAGTAGATCCGGGACAGGAAGATATAGCAATCAGCCCCAGCATTTT.

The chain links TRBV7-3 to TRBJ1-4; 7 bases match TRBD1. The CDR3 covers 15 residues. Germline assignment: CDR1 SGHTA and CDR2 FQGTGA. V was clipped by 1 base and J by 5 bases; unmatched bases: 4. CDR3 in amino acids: CASSLNGTENEKLFF. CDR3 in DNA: TGTGCCAGCAGCTTAAACGGGACAGAGAATGAAAAACTGTTTTTT.

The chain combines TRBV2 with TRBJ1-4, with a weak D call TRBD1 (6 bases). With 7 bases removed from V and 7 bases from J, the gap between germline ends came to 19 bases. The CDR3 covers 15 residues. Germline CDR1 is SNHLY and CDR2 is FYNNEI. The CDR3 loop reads CASTGQGRRAEKLFF. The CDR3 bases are TGTGCCAGCACGGGGCAGGGGCGGCGCGCTGAAAAACTGTTTTTT.

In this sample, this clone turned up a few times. The CDR3 nucleotides read TGTGCCTGGGTGGGGAGATCCCAAGAGACCCAGTACTTC. Amino acids: CAWVGRSQETQYF. This chain uses TRBV30 with TRBJ2-5, with TRBD2 as a possible D gene (5 bases). The germline CDR1 and CDR2 sequences are GTSNPN and SVGIG (reference sequence). This CDR3 contains 13 residues. The germline V and J ends were trimmed by 5 bases and 1 base, with 11 bases remaining between them.

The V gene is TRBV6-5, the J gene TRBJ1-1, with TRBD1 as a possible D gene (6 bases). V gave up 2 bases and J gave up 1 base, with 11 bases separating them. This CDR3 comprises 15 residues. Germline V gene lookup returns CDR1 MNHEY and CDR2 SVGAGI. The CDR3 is CASSYRQAGNTEAFF. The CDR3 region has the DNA TGTGCCAGCAGTTACCGACAGGCCGGGAACACTGAAGCTTTCTTT.

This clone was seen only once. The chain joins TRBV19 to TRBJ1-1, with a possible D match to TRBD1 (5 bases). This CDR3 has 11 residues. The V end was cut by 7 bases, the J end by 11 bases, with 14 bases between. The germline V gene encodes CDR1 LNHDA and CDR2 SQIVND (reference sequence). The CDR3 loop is CASKTGAGAFF. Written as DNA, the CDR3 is TGTGCCAGTAAGACTGGGGCAGGGGCTTTCTTT.

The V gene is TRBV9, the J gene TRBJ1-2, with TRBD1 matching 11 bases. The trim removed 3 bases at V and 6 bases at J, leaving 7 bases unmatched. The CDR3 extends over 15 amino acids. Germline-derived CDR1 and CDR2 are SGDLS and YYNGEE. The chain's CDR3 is CASSAGTGGWDGYTF. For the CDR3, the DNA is TGTGCCAGCAGCGCCGGGACAGGGGGTTGGGATGGCTACACCTTC.

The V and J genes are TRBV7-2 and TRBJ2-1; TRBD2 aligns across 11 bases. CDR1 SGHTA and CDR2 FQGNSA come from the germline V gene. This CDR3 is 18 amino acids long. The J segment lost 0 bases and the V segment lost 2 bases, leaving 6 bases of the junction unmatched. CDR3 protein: CASSLLAGGQSSYNEQFF. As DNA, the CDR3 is TGTGCCAGCAGCTTACTAGCGGGGGGCCAAAGCTCCTACAATGAGCAGTTCTTC.